This T cell receptor beta chain was observed in a study of T cell responses to AZD1222 COVID-19 vaccine. Overall study: Pooling covered second doses at about 4 or about 12 weeks. Study-level points and caveats: Spike-specific TCR breadth rose after two AZD1222 doses, and depth rose as well. Across spike, vaccine-associated CD4 TCRs were found, dominant at 160-218 and 743-854.

Details on this clone: Its antigen is not identified.

The CDR3 is 15 residues long. The ends were cut back, 5 bases at V and 1 base at J, with 14 bases in the middle. Germline loops: CDR1 SNHLY, CDR2 FYNNEI. Some clones are missing from TCRdb's copy, which holds only in-frame ones; the method was immunoSEQ multiplex PCR. The sample has around 100,000 clones, roughly 90% seen once. Material: peripheral blood, obtained on day 0 of AZD1222 vaccination. The TCR sequence derives from an adult in good health. The chain combines TRBV2 with TRBJ1-1; tentatively, D is TRBD1 (6 bases). The CDR3 DNA is TGTGCCAGCAGTCCACAGGGAACTGCGAACACTGAAGCTTTCTTT. This translates into CASSPQGTANTEAFF.